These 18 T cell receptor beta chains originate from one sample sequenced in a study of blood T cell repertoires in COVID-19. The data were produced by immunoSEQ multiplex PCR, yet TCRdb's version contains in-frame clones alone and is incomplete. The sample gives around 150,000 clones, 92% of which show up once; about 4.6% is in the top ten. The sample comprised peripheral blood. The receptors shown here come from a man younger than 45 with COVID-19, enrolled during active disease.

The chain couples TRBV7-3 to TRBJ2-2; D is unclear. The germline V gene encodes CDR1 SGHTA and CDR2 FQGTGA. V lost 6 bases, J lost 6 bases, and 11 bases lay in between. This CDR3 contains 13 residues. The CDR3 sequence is CASSYLSAGELFF. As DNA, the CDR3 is TGTGCCAGCAGTTACCTCAGCGCCGGGGAGCTGTTTTTT.

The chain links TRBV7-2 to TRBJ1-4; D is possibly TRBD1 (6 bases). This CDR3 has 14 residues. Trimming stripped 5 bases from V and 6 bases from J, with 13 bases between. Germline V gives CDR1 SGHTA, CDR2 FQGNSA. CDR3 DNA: TGTGCCAGCAGCCTTTCAGGGGTTGATGAAAAACTGTTTTTT. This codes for CASSLSGVDEKLFF.

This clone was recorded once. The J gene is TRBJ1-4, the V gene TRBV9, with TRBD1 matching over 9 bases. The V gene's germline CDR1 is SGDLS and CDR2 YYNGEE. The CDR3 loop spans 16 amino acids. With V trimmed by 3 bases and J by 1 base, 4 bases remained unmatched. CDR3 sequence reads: CASSATDRGTNEKLFF. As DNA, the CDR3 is TGTGCCAGCAGCGCCACGGACAGGGGAACTAATGAAAAACTGTTTTTT.

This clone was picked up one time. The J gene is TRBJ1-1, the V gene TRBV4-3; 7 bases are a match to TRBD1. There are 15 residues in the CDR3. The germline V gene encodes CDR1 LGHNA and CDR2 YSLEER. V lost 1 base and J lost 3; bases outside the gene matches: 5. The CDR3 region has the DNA TGCGCCAGCAGCCAAGCCTACGACAGGGACACTGAAGCTTTCTTT. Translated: CASSQAYDRDTEAFF.

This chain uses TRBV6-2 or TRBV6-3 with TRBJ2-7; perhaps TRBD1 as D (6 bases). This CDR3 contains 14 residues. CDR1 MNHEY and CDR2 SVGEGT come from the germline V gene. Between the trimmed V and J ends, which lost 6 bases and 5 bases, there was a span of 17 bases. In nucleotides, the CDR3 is TGTGCCAGCAGCAACCAACAGGGTCCCCACGAGCAGTACTTC. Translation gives CASSNQQGPHEQYF.

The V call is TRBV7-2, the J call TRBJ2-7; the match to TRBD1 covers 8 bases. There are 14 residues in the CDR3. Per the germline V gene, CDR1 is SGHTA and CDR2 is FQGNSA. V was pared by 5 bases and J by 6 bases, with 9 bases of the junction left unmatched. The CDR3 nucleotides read TGTGCCAGCAGCAATACAGGGGGTCTCGGCGAGCAGTACTTC. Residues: CASSNTGGLGEQYF.

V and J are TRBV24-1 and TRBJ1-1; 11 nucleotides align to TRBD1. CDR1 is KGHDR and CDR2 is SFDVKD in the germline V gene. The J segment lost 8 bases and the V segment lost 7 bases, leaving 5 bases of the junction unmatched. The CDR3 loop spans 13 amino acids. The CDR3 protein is CATRRTGGEEAFF. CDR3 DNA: TGTGCCACCAGACGGACAGGGGGCGAGGAAGCTTTCTTT.

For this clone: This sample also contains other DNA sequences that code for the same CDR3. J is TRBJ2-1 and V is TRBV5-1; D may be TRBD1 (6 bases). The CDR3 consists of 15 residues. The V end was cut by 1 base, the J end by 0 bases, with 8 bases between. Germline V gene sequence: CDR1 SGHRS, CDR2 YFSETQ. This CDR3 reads CASSLQGSSYNEQFF. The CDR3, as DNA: TGCGCCAGCAGCTTGCAGGGGAGCTCCTACAATGAGCAGTTCTTC.

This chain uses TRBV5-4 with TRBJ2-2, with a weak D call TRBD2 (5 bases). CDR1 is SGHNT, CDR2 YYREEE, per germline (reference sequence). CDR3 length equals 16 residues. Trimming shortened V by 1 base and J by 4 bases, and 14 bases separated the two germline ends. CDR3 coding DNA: TGTGCCAGCAGCTTGCTTACGCGGAGGTCCACCGGGGAGCTGTTTTTT. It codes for CASSLLTRRSTGELFF.

As DNA, the CDR3 is TGTGCCTGGAGTGGGACTAGCGGGACAGATACGCAGTATTTT. It is translated as CAWSGTSGTDTQYF. V is TRBV30 and J is TRBJ2-3; TRBD2 matches 11 bases. CDR1 and CDR2 (germline): GTSNPN, SVGIG (reference sequence). There are 14 residues in the CDR3. The V segment lost 1 base and the J segment 3 bases; nucleotides outside the gene matches: 0.

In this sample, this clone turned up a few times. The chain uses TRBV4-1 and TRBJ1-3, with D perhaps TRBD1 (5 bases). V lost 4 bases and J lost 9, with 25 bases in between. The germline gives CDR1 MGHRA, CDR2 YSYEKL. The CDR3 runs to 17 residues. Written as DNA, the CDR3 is TGCGCCAGCAGCCCCCTTGGAGTTAGGGGCCCCCCGGGCACCATATATTTT. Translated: CASSPLGVRGPPGTIYF.

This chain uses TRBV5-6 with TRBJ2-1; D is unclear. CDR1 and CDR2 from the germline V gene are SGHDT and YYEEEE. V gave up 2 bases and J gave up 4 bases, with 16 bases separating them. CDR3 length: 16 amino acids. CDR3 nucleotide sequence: TGTGCCAGCAGCTTCAACTCAGGTGAACTGTACAATGAGCAGTTCTTC. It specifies CASSFNSGELYNEQFF.

Here the CDR3 reads CASSTGGDTEAFF. The CDR3 DNA reads as TGTGCCAGCTCGACAGGGGGGGACACTGAAGCTTTCTTT. The V call is TRBV18, the J call TRBJ1-1; 9 positions agree with TRBD1. The germline V gene has CDR1 KGHSH and CDR2 LQKENI. The CDR3 extends over 13 amino acids. Trimming took 6 bases from V and 3 from J; bases not matched to a gene: 2.

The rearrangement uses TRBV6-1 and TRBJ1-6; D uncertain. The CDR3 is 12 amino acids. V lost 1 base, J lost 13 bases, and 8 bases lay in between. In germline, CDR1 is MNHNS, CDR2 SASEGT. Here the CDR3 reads CASSEERLPLHF. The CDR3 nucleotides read TGTGCCAGCAGTGAAGAGAGGTTGCCCCTCCACTTT.

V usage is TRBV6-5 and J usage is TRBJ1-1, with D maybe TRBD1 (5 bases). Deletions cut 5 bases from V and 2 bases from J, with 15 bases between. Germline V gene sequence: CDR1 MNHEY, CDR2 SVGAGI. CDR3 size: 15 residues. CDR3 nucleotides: TGTGCCAGCAGTCCGCCGGGGGGTAGTAACACTGAAGCTTTCTTT. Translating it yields CASSPPGGSNTEAFF.

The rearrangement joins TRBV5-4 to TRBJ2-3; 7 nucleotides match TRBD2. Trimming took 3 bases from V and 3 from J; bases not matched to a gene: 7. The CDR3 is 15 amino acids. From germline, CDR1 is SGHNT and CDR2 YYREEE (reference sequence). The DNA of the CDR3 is TGTGCCAGCAGCTGGGCCCTCGGGGGGACAGATACGCAGTATTTT. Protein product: CASSWALGGTDTQYF.

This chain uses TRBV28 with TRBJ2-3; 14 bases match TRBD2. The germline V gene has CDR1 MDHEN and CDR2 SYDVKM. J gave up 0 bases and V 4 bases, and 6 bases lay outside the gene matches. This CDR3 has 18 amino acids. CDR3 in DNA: TGTGCCAGCAGTTCGGGGACTAGCGGGAGCCCGAGCACAGATACGCAGTATTTT. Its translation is CASSSGTSGSPSTDTQYF. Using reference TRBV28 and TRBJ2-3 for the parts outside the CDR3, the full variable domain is DVKVTQSSRYLVKRTGEKVFLECVQDMDHENMFWYRQDPGLGLRLIYFSYDVKMKEKGDIPEGYSVSREKKERFSLILESASTNQTSMYLCASSSGTSGSPSTDTQYFGPGTRLTVL.

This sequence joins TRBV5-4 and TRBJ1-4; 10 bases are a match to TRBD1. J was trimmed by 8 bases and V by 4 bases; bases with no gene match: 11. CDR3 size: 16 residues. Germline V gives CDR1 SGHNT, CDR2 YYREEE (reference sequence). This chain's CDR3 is CASSTERTGGEEKLFF. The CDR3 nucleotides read TGTGCCAGCAGCACCGAACGGACAGGGGGGGAAGAAAAACTGTTTTTT. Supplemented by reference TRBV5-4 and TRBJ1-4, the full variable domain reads ETGVTQSPTHLIKTRGQQVTLRCSSQSGHNTVSWYQQALGQGPQFIFQYYREEENGRGNFPPRFSGLQFPNYSSELNVNALELDDSALYLCASSTERTGGEEKLFFGSGTQLSVL.